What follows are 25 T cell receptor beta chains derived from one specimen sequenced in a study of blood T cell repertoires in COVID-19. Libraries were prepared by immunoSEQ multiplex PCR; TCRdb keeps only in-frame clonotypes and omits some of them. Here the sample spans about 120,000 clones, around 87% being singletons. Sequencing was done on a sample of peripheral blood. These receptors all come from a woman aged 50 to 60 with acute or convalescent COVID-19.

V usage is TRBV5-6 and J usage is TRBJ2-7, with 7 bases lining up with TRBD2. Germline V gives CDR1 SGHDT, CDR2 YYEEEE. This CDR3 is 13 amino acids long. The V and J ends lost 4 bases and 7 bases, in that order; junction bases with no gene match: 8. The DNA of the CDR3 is TGTGCCAGCAGCCTAAGCGGGGAGGGAGAGCAGTACTTC. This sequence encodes CASSLSGEGEQYF.

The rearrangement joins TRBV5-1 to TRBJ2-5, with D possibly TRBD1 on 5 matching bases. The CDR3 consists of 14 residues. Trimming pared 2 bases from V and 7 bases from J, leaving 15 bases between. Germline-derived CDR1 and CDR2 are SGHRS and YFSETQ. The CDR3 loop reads CASSFQQDPPTQYF. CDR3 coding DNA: TGCGCCAGCAGCTTTCAACAGGACCCTCCGACCCAGTACTTC.

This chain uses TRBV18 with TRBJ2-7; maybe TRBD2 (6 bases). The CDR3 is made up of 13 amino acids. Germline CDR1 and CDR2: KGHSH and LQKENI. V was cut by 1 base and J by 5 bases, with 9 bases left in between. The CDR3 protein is CASSPLQRDEQYF. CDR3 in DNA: TGTGCCAGCTCACCACTACAGCGGGACGAGCAGTACTTC.

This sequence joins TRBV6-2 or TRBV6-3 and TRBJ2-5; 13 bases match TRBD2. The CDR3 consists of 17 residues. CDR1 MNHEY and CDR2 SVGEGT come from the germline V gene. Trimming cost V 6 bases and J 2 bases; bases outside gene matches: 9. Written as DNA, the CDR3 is TGTGCCAGCAGCCCTACTAGCGGGGGGGCCTGGCAAGAGACCCAGTACTTC. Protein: CASSPTSGGAWQETQYF.

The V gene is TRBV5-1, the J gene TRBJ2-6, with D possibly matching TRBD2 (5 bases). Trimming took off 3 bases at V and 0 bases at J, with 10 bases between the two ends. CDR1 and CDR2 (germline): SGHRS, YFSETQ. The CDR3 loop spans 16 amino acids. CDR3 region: CASSSGLSSGANVLTF. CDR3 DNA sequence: TGCGCCAGCAGCTCCGGACTTAGCTCTGGGGCCAACGTCCTGACTTTC. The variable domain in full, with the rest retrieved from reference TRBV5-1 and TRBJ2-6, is KAGVTQTPRYLIKTRGQQVTLSCSPISGHRSVSWYQQTPGQGLQFLFEYFSETQRNKGNFPGRFSGRQFSNSRSEMNVSTLELGDSALYLCASSSGLSSGANVLTFGAGSRLTVL.

This chain's CDR3 is CASSLGIQYNSPLHF. The DNA for the CDR3 is TGTGCCAGCAGCTTGGGTATACAGTATAATTCACCCCTCCACTTT. The rearrangement uses TRBV5-5 and TRBJ1-6, with D unresolved. V lost 0 bases and J lost 4, with 8 bases in between. The CDR3 has 15 residues. The germline V gene encodes CDR1 SGHKS and CDR2 YYEKEE (reference sequence).

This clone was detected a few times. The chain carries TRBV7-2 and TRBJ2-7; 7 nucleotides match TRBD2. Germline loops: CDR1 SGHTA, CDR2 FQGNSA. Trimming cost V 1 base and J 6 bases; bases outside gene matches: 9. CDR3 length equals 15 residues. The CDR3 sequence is CASSLVGGGDREQYF. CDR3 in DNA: TGTGCCAGCAGCTTAGTGGGGGGAGGGGATCGCGAGCAGTACTTC.

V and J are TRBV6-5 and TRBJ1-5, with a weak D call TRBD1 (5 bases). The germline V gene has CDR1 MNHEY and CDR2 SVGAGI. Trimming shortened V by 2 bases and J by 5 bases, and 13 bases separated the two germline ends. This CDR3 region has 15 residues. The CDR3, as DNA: TGTGCCAGCAGTTACAATGAAGGAGGGGATCAGCCCCAGCATTTT. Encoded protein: CASSYNEGGDQPQHF.

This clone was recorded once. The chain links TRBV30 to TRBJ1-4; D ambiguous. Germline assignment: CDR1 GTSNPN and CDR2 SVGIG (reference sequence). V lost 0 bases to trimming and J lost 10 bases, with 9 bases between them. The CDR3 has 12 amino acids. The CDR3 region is CAWSVKERKLFF. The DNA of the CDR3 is TGTGCCTGGAGTGTTAAAGAGAGAAAACTGTTTTTT.

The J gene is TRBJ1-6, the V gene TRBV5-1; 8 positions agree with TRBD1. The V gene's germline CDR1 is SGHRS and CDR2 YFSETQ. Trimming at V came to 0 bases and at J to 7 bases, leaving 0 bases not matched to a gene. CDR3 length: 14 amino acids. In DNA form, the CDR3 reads TGCGCCAGCAGCTTGGGACAGGGGAATTCACCCCTCCACTTT. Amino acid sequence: CASSLGQGNSPLHF.

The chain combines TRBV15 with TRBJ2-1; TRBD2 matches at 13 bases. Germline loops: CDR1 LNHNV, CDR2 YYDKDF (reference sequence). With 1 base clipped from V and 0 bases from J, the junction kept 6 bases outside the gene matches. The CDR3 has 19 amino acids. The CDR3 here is CATSRGLAGGSSSYNEQFF. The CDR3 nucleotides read TGTGCCACCAGCAGAGGACTAGCGGGAGGTTCCAGCTCCTACAATGAGCAGTTCTTC.

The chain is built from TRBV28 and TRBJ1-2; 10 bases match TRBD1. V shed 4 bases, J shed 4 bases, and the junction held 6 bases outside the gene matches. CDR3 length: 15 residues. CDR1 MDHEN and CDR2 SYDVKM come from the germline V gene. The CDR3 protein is CASSSGQGSLYGYTF. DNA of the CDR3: TGTGCCAGCAGTTCGGGACAGGGGTCCCTCTATGGCTACACCTTC.

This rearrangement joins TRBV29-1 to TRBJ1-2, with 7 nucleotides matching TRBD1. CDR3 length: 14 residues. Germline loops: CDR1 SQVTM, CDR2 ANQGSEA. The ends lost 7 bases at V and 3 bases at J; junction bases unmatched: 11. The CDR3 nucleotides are TGCAGCGATGTGTCCGGGACAGCATACTATGGCTACACCTTC. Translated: CSDVSGTAYYGYTF.

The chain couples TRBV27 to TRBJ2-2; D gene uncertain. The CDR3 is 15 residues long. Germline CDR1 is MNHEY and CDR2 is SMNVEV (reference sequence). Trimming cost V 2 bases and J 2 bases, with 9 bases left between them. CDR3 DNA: TGTGCCAGCAGTTTAGTTGGGCAAAACACCGGGGAGCTGTTTTTT. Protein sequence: CASSLVGQNTGELFF.

The CDR3 nucleotides read TGTGCCAGCAGTCCAGACGGGGCGCAGGGGGGTTTTCCTGAGCAGTACTTC. This sequence encodes CASSPDGAQGGFPEQYF. The rearrangement uses TRBV25-1 and TRBJ2-7; tentatively, D is TRBD1 (7 bases). CDR1 is MGHDK, CDR2 SYGVNS, per germline. This CDR3 is built from 17 residues. V was pared by 5 bases and J by 7 bases, with 27 bases between.

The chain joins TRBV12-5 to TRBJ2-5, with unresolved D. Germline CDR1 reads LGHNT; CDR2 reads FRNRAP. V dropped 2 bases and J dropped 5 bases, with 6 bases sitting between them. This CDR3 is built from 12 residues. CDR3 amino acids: CASGLNEETQYF. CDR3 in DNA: TGTGCTAGTGGTTTGAACGAGGAGACCCAGTACTTC. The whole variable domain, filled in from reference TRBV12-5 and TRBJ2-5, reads DARVTQTPRHKVTEMGQEVTMRCQPILGHNTVFWYRQTMMQGLELLAYFRNRAPLDDSGMPKDRFSAEMPDATLATLKIQPSEPRDSAVYFCASGLNEETQYFGPGTRLLVL.

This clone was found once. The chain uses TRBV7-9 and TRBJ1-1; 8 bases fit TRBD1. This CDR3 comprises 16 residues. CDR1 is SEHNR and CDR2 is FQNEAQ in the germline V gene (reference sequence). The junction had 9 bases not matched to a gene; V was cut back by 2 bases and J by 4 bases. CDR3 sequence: CASSLSLGTGFTEAFF. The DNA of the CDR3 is TGTGCCAGCAGCTTATCTCTAGGGACAGGCTTCACTGAAGCTTTCTTT.

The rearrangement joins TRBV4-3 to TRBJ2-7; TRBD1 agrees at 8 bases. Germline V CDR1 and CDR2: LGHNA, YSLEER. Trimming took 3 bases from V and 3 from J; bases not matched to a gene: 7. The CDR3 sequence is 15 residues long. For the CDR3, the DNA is TGCGCCAGCAGCCAGGGGCACAGGGGGAGCTACGAGCAGTACTTC. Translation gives CASSQGHRGSYEQYF.

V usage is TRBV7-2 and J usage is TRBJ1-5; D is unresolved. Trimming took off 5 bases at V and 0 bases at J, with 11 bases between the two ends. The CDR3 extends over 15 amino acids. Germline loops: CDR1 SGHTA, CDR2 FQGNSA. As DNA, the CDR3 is TGTGCCAGCAGCCCAGCCGCGGGTAGCAATCAGCCCCAGCATTTT. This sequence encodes CASSPAAGSNQPQHF.

CDR3 nucleotides: TGTGCCAGCCGGACCGGGGGGGCTCGCAATGAGCAGTTCTTC. Translated: CASRTGGARNEQFF. The gene calls are TRBV2 and TRBJ2-1; 8 bases align to TRBD2. The CDR3 has 14 amino acids. J was trimmed by 6 bases and V by 8 bases; bases with no gene match: 9. The germline gives CDR1 SNHLY, CDR2 FYNNEI. Full variable domain (rest looked up from reference TRBV2 and TRBJ2-1): EPEVTQTPSHQVTQMGQEVILRCVPISNHLYFYWYRQILGQKVEFLVSFYNNEISEKSEIFDDQFSVERPDGSNFTLKIRSTKLEDSAMYFCASRTGGARNEQFFGPGTRLTVL.

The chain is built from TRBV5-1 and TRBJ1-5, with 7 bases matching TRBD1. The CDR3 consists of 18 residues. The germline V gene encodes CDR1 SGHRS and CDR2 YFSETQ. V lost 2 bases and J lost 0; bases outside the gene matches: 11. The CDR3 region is CASSLGPSGGYSNQPQHF. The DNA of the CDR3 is TGCGCCAGCAGCTTAGGACCATCAGGGGGTTATAGCAATCAGCCCCAGCATTTT.

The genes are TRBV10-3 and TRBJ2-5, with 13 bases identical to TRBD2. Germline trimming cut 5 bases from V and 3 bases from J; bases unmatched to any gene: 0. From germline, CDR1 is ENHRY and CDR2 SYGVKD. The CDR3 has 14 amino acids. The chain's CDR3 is CAISTSGGEETQYF. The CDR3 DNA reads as TGTGCCATCAGTACTAGCGGGGGGGAAGAGACCCAGTACTTC.

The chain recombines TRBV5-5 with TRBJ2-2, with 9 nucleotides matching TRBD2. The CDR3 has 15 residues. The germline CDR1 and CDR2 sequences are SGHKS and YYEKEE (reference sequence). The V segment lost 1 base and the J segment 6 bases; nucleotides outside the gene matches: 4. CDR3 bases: TGTGCCAGCAGCTTGCTAGCGGGGAGCCCCGGGGAGCTGTTTTTT. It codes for CASSLLAGSPGELFF.

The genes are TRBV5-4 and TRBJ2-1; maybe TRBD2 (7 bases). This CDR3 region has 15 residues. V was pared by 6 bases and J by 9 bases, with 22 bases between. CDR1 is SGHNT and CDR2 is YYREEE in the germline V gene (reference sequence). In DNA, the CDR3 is TGTGCCAGCACCTATCTAGAGGGAGGGGGAGTTGAGCAGTTCTTC. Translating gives CASTYLEGGGVEQFF. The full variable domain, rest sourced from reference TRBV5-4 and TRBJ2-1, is ETGVTQSPTHLIKTRGQQVTLRCSSQSGHNTVSWYQQALGQGPQFIFQYYREEENGRGNFPPRFSGLQFPNYSSELNVNALELDDSALYLCASTYLEGGGVEQFFGPGTRLTVL.

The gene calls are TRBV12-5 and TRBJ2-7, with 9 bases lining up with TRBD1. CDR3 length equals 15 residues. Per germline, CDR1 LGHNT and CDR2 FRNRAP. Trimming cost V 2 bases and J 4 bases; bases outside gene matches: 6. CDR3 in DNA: TGTGCTAGTGGTTTGCCGGGACAGGGTAGGTACGAGCAGTACTTC. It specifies CASGLPGQGRYEQYF.